This T cell receptor beta chain was documented in a study of identifying expanded T cells in peripheral blood. The method was immunoSEQ multiplex PCR; TCRdb's version includes in-frame clones alone and lacks a portion of them. The table includes roughly 100,000 clones, roughly 91% detected once. No infections or other immune events were documented during collection. Study outcomes and limitations: Variance in clone template counts between roughly two-week samples significantly increased with total template count across all healthy donors. Approximately 1.2 clones differed between technical replicates, versus 16.4 and 19 over time.

Points on this clone: The target antigen is unknown.

The source is a person aged 18 to 75 in good health. Sequences were obtained from blood.

CDR3 in DNA: TGTGCCAGCAGCTTAGCGGGAGTTGTTTTCCCCGGCTACACCTTC. Protein sequence: CASSLAGVVFPGYTF. The chain recombines TRBV7-2 with TRBJ1-2, with D unclear. CDR3 length equals 15 residues. In germline, CDR1 is SGHTA, CDR2 FQGNSA. V lost 0 bases and J lost 8, with 16 bases in between.